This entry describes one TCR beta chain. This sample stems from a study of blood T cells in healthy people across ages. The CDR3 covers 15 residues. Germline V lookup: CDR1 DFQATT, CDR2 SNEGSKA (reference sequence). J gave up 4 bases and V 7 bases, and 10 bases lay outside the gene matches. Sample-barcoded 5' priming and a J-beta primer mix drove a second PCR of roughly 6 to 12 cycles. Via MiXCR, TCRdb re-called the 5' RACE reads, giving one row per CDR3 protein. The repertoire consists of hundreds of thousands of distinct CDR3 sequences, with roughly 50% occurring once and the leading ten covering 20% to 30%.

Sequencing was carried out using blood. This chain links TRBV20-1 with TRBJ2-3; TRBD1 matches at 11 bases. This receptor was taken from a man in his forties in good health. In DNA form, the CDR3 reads TGCAGTGTCGAGAAAGGACAGGGGGCACCAGATACGCAGTATTTT. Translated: CSVEKGQGAPDTQYF.